A single sample gave rise to the 17 T cell receptor beta chains below, sequenced in a study of blood T cell repertoires in COVID-19. Profiling relied on immunoSEQ multiplex PCR, and the TCRdb table lists in-frame clones only, not all of them. The top ten hold under 2.5% of the sample, which has a few hundred thousand clones, around 85% seen once. The source material was PBMCs or T cells enriched from blood (not recorded which). The receptors were gathered from a woman between 50 and 59 years old who had recovered from COVID-19.

Regarding this clone: The sample contains more than one DNA sequence encoding this CDR3. The rearrangement joins TRBV18 to TRBJ2-7; 8 nucleotides agree with TRBD2. Germline CDR1 and CDR2: KGHSH and LQKENI. The J segment lost 1 base and the V segment lost 6 bases, leaving 5 bases of the junction unmatched. This CDR3 contains 14 residues. For the CDR3, the DNA is TGTGCCAGCTCGCCAGCGGGGGCGTCCTACGAGCAGTACTTC. This gives the protein CASSPAGASYEQYF. The whole variable domain, filled in from reference TRBV18 and TRBJ2-7, reads NAGVMQNPRHLVRRRGQEARLRCSPMKGHSHVYWYRQLPEEGLKFMVYLQKENIIDESGMPKERFSAEFPKEGPSILRIQQVVRGDSAAYFCASSPAGASYEQYFGPGTRLTVT.

The V gene is TRBV3-1 (or the pseudogene TRBV3-2), the J gene TRBJ2-3; D uncertain. CDR3 length equals 14 residues. Trimming removed 4 bases at V and 2 bases at J, with 10 bases between. Germline lookup yields CDR1 LGHDT and CDR2 YNNKEL (reference sequence). As DNA, the CDR3 is TGTGCCAGCAGCCGTAGTCCCTACACAGATACGCAGTATTTT. It codes for CASSRSPYTDTQYF.

This clone was seen only once. The chain recombines TRBV5-1 with TRBJ2-2, with 9 bases lining up with TRBD1. Germline V gives CDR1 SGHRS, CDR2 YFSETQ. Trimming at V came to 4 bases and at J to 4 bases, leaving 11 bases not matched to a gene. This CDR3 spans 17 amino acids. For the CDR3, the DNA is TGCGCCAGCAGCATACAACAGGGGGCTTGGGGCACCGGGGAGCTGTTTTTT. Translated: CASSIQQGAWGTGELFF.

CDR3 protein: CASSPRQGAGYEQYF. DNA of the CDR3: TGTGCCAGCTCGCCAAGACAGGGGGCAGGGTACGAGCAGTACTTC. The chain has TRBV18 and TRBJ2-7; 10 bases fit TRBD1. This CDR3 is 15 amino acids long. CDR1 KGHSH and CDR2 LQKENI come from the germline V gene. V lost 6 bases and J lost 4; bases outside the gene matches: 9.

This chain joins TRBV6-5 and TRBJ2-3; D possibly corresponds to TRBD2 (5 bases). V was trimmed by 0 bases and J by 4 bases, leaving 14 bases between them. CDR1 and CDR2 from the germline V gene are MNHEY and SVGAGI. The CDR3 is 16 residues long. CDR3 sequence reads: CASSYSSGIGADTQYF. CDR3 nucleotide sequence: TGTGCCAGCAGTTACTCATCCGGGATCGGAGCAGATACGCAGTATTTT.

The chain combines TRBV30 with TRBJ1-1; possibly TRBD1 for D (6 bases). Trimming took off 3 bases at V and 5 bases at J, with 13 bases between the two ends. The CDR3 consists of 13 residues. Germline CDR1 and CDR2: GTSNPN and SVGIG (reference sequence). CDR3 in amino acids: CAWRSGVGTEAFF. The DNA for the CDR3 is TGTGCCTGGAGGTCAGGGGTTGGTACTGAAGCTTTCTTT.

This chain connects TRBV7-9 to TRBJ2-6; 8 nucleotides agree with TRBD2. Germline V CDR1 and CDR2: SEHNR, FQNEAQ (reference sequence). This CDR3 region has 17 residues. Trimming cost V 5 bases and J 4 bases; bases outside gene matches: 10. The CDR3 DNA is TGTGCCAGCAGCCCACCCGGGGGGGGGCCAGGGGCCAACGTCCTGACTTTC. Protein product: CASSPPGGGPGANVLTF. Variable domain in full (rest from reference TRBV7-9 and TRBJ2-6): DTGVSQNPRHKITKRGQNVTFRCDPISEHNRLYWYRQTLGQGPEFLTYFQNEAQLEKSRLLSDRFSAERPKGSFSTLEIQRTEQGDSAMYLCASSPPGGGPGANVLTFGAGSRLTVL.

V is TRBV3-1 (or the pseudogene TRBV3-2) and J is TRBJ2-7, with 9 positions matching TRBD2. This CDR3 comprises 13 residues. The V segment lost 4 bases and the J segment 5 bases; nucleotides outside the gene matches: 3. CDR1 LGHDT and CDR2 YNNKEL come from the germline V gene (reference sequence). This CDR3 is CASSLAGAHEQYF. CDR3 nucleotide sequence: TGTGCCAGCAGCCTAGCGGGAGCCCACGAGCAGTACTTC.

CDR3 nucleotide sequence: TGCGCCAGCAGCTTGGTAGCGGGAGGGACTAGCACAGATACGCAGTATTTT. Translating gives CASSLVAGGTSTDTQYF. This chain joins TRBV5-1 and TRBJ2-3, with 11 bases lining up with TRBD2. V was pared by 0 bases and J by 0 bases, with 3 bases of the junction left unmatched. This CDR3 is 17 amino acids long. CDR1 is SGHRS and CDR2 is YFSETQ in the germline V gene. The full variable domain, with the rest looked up from reference TRBV5-1 and TRBJ2-3, is KAGVTQTPRYLIKTRGQQVTLSCSPISGHRSVSWYQQTPGQGLQFLFEYFSETQRNKGNFPGRFSGRQFSNSRSEMNVSTLELGDSALYLCASSLVAGGTSTDTQYFGPGTRLTVL.

The rearrangement links TRBV28 to TRBJ1-2, with D possibly being TRBD1 (5 bases). The CDR3 loop spans 16 amino acids. Per germline, CDR1 MDHEN and CDR2 SYDVKM. V lost 2 bases and J lost 5, with 18 bases in between. The CDR3 DNA sequence: TGTGCCAGCAGTTTAACCAGGGCTAGGGGCTTTTATGGCTACACCTTC. It yields the protein CASSLTRARGFYGYTF.

This chain connects TRBV7-9 to TRBJ2-2; 8 bases are shared with TRBD2. The V segment lost 6 bases and the J segment 6 bases; nucleotides outside the gene matches: 6. This CDR3 comprises 14 residues. Germline V gives CDR1 SEHNR, CDR2 FQNEAQ (reference sequence). The CDR3 reads CASSTGGGPGELFF. The CDR3, as DNA: TGTGCCAGCAGTACCGGGGGGGGTCCCGGGGAGCTGTTTTTT.

The V gene is TRBV15, the J gene TRBJ2-7, with 10 positions matching TRBD2. The trim removed 3 bases at V and 6 bases at J, leaving 8 bases unmatched. Germline assignment: CDR1 LNHNV and CDR2 YYDKDF (reference sequence). The CDR3 loop spans 15 amino acids. The CDR3 reads CATSSSGTSVGEQYF. CDR3 sequence (DNA): TGTGCCACCAGCAGTTCCGGGACTAGCGTGGGCGAGCAGTACTTC.

This clone has a single count. The chain joins TRBV7-2 to TRBJ2-7, with 11 positions matching TRBD2. Germline V gene data show CDR1 as SGHTA and CDR2 as FQGNSA. V was clipped by 4 bases and J by 3 bases; unmatched bases: 5. This CDR3 is 15 amino acids long. The CDR3 nucleotides read TGTGCCAGCAGCTCAGACGGGACTAGCGGCTACGAGCAGTACTTC. It yields the protein CASSSDGTSGYEQYF.

The chain recombines TRBV5-1 with TRBJ2-3, with TRBD1 identical over 7 bases. CDR1 SGHRS and CDR2 YFSETQ come from the germline V gene. The trim removed 4 bases at V and 2 bases at J, leaving 7 bases unmatched. The CDR3 length is 15 residues. CDR3: CASSLGQIPTDTQYF. In DNA form, the CDR3 reads TGCGCCAGCAGCCTGGGACAGATACCCACAGATACGCAGTATTTT.

This chain links TRBV7-3 with TRBJ2-3; 8 nucleotides match TRBD1. J lost 3 bases, V lost 6 bases, and 5 bases had no gene match. Germline V gene data show CDR1 as SGHTA and CDR2 as FQGTGA. The CDR3 covers 14 residues. CDR3 nucleotide sequence: TGTGCCAGCAGGTACCACAGGGGGACAGATACGCAGTATTTT. As protein: CASRYHRGTDTQYF.

The J gene is TRBJ1-4, the V gene TRBV5-4; D perhaps matches TRBD1 (6 bases). CDR1 and CDR2 from the germline V gene are SGHNT and YYREEE (reference sequence). This CDR3 is built from 16 residues. Trimming removed 3 bases from V and 7 bases from J, with 19 bases in between. CDR3 DNA sequence: TGTGCCAGCAGCTCTCCGTCGACAGGTGGTGGTGAAAAACTGTTTTTT. Translating it yields CASSSPSTGGGEKLFF.

This clone was counted a few times. The CDR3 DNA reads TGTGCCAGCAGTGACGACAGGGGGAATCAGCCCCAGCATTTT. Translated: CASSDDRGNQPQHF. V usage is TRBV28 and J usage is TRBJ1-5; the match to TRBD1 covers 9 bases. The CDR3 extends over 14 amino acids. After removal of 5 bases from V and 4 bases from J, the junction contained 3 bases not matched to a gene. Germline CDR1 is MDHEN and CDR2 is SYDVKM.